Presented here are 11 T cell receptor beta chains from one specimen sequenced in a study of blood T cells in healthy people across ages. Sample-barcoded 5' priming and a J-beta primer mix drove a second PCR of 7 to 11 cycles. A single record per CDR3 protein comes from TCRdb applying MiXCR to the 5' RACE reads. The sample has roughly 1,700,000 distinct CDR3 sequences, roughly 30% seen once. Material for sequencing was blood. These receptors were collected from a woman aged 25 to 39 in good health.

This clonotype was counted at least ten times. The chain recombines TRBV6-4 with TRBJ2-1; 11 nucleotides agree with TRBD1. The germline V gene has CDR1 MRHNA and CDR2 SNTAGT. This CDR3 spans 18 amino acids. Losses at the gene ends were 8 bases for V and 4 bases for J; bases not matched to a gene: 16. This chain's CDR3 is CASSGDRGGGRSYNEQFF. In DNA form, the CDR3 reads TGTGCCAGCTCCGGGGACAGGGGGGGGGGACGATCTTACAATGAGCAGTTCTTC.

Worth noting for this clonotype: Just one base apart from a much larger clone, this may be a read error. The rearrangement uses TRBV24-1 and TRBJ2-7, with 9 bases lining up with TRBD2. Germline V lookup: CDR1 KGHDR, CDR2 SFDVKD. J was trimmed by 5 bases and V by 5 bases; bases with no gene match: 12. CDR3 length equals 16 residues. The CDR3 DNA reads as TGTGCCACCAGTGCTAGCGGGGACCCTCGTAGGGACGAGCAGTACTTC. Its protein is CATSASGDPRRDEQYF.

The rearrangement links TRBV5-1 to TRBJ2-5; 9 bases align to TRBD1. The J call may not be correct, given that the DNA end is closer to TRBJ2-7. Germline V gene sequence: CDR1 SGHRS, CDR2 YFSETQ. This CDR3 spans 15 amino acids. DNA for the CDR3: TGCGCCAGCAGCCCACTCCGGGACAGGGCCCACGAGCAGTACTTC. Its protein product is CASSPLRDRAHEQYF.

This clonotype showed up many times. The chain uses TRBV7-2 and TRBJ2-7; 9 bases align to TRBD1. V shed 4 bases and J 10 bases; nucleotides not matched to a gene: 14. The CDR3 is 15 amino acids. CDR1 SGHTA and CDR2 FQGNSA come from the germline V gene. Written as DNA, the CDR3 is TGTGCCAGCAGCTATCCTCCGGGACAGGGAGGACCCCAGTACTTC. It codes for CASSYPPGQGGPQYF. Supplemented by reference TRBV7-2 and TRBJ2-7, the full variable domain reads GAGVSQSPSNKVTEKGKDVELRCDPISGHTALYWYRQSLGQGLEFLIYFQGNSAPDKSGLPSDRFSAERTGGSVSTLTIQRTQQEDSAVYLCASSYPPGQGGPQYFGPGTRLTVT.

The chain has TRBV15 and TRBJ2-1; the match to TRBD1 covers 7 bases. The CDR3 runs 13 residues. After removal of 9 bases from V and 13 bases from J, the junction contained 15 bases not matched to a gene. Per the germline V gene, CDR1 is LNHNV and CDR2 is YYDKDF (reference sequence). The CDR3 region has the DNA TGTGCCACAAGGGGGCCTCACCAAGAGACCCAGTTCTTC. This encodes CATRGPHQETQFF. Based on the CDR3 plus reference TRBV15 and TRBJ2-1, the full variable domain is DAMVIQNPRYQVTQFGKPVTLSCSQTLNHNVMYWYQQKSSQAPKLLFHYYDKDFNNEADTPDNFQSRRPNTSFCFLDIRSPGLGDTAMYLCATRGPHQETQFFGPGTRLTVL.

This clonotype came up a few times. The chain combines TRBV12-3 or TRBV12-4 with TRBJ2-5; a weak D match, TRBD1 (6 bases). Trimming cost V 2 bases and J 3 bases, with 10 bases left between them. The CDR3 has 14 amino acids. The CDR3 nucleotides are TGTGCCAGCAGTTTAAACAGGGAAAAAGAGACCCAGTACTTC. It translates to CASSLNREKETQYF.

In this sample, this clonotype turned up a few times. The rearrangement uses TRBV9 and TRBJ2-1; TRBD2 matches 11 bases. V gave up 4 bases and J gave up 8 bases; unmatched junction bases: 11. CDR3 length: 16 amino acids. Germline V gives CDR1 SGDLS, CDR2 YYNGEE. The CDR3 DNA sequence: TGTGCCAGCAGCCCCCGTGCAGGTAGCGGGGGGGATGAGCAGTTCTTC. Translated, it gives CASSPRAGSGGDEQFF.

A word on this clonotype: This may be a read error: a much more frequent sequence differs by one nucleotide. The V call is TRBV7-7, the J call TRBJ2-1; D is ambiguous. Judging by the DNA end, TRBJ2-7 fits better; the J call may be wrong. The CDR3 loop spans 13 amino acids. Germline V gives CDR1 SSHAT, CDR2 FNYEAQ (reference sequence). The CDR3 sequence is CASSRDTYNEQYF. In nucleotides, the CDR3 is TGTGCCAGCAGCCGAGACACATACAATGAGCAGTACTTC.

This chain uses TRBV20-1 with TRBJ1-2; 9 bases match TRBD1. Germline trimming cut 3 bases from V and 3 bases from J; bases unmatched to any gene: 11. The CDR3 sequence is 16 residues long. Germline assignment: CDR1 DFQATT and CDR2 SNEGSKA (reference sequence). The CDR3 nucleotides are TGCAGTGCTAGCGGTGGGGAGGACAGGGGCTACTATGGCTACACCTTC. Translating gives CSASGGEDRGYYGYTF.

This clonotype has ten or more counts. The J gene is TRBJ2-5, the V gene TRBV9; D not resolved. Germline CDR1 is SGDLS and CDR2 is YYNGEE. This CDR3 spans 15 amino acids. Trimming took 7 bases from V and 7 from J, leaving 23 bases between them. The CDR3 region is CASSISDSSTGTQYF. As DNA, the CDR3 is TGTGCCAGCTCGATTAGTGATAGCTCGACGGGGACCCAGTACTTC.

This clonotype was found a few times. The chain joins TRBV5-1 to TRBJ1-1; D gene ambiguous. The CDR3 consists of 11 residues. Per the germline V gene, CDR1 is SGHRS and CDR2 is YFSETQ. The germline V and J ends were trimmed by 6 bases and 4 bases, with 7 bases remaining between them. The DNA for the CDR3 is TGCGCCAGCAAGCTGGGCACTGAAGCTTTCTTT. It is translated as CASKLGTEAFF.